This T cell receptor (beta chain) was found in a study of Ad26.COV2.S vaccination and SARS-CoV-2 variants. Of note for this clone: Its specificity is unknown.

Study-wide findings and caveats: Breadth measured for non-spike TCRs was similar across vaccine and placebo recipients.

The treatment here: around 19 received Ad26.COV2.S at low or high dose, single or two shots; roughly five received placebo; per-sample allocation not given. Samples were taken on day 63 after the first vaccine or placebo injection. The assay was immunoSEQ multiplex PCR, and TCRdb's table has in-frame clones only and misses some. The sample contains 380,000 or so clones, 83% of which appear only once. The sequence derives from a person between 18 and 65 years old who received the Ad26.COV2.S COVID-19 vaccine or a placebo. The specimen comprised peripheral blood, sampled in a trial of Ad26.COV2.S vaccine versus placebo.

The CDR3: CASSRNRGQETQYF. CDR3 coding DNA: TGTGCCAGCAGTCGTAACAGGGGGCAAGAGACCCAGTACTTC. The gene calls are TRBV5-5 and TRBJ2-5; TRBD1 matches 8 bases. Germline assignment: CDR1 SGHKS and CDR2 YYEKEE (reference sequence). V shed 5 bases and J 2 bases; nucleotides not matched to a gene: 5. The CDR3 covers 14 residues.